Shown below are 8 T cell receptor beta chains from a single sample sequenced in a study of T-cell reconstitution after alpha-beta-depleted transplantation in children (dated by TCRdb to the mid-2010s). Receptors were amplified or captured by PCR. The data were produced on an Illumina HiSeq 2500. Molecular barcoding was employed in the preparation of TCR libraries, with unique molecular identifiers being used to normalize TCRbeta repertoire quantification. The public reads were reanalyzed by TCRdb: fastp trimming at Q25, MiXCR alignment, in-frame beta chains only. Under each unique CDR3 protein, matching rows form one entry showing the most common genes and DNA. This sample lists about 600,000 distinct CDR3 sequences; 23% were detected once. The top ten hold approximately 14% of the sample. Read against the paper, the sample's treatment or condition label means: allogeneic hematopoietic cell transplantation with graft depleted of TCRalphabeta T cells and CD19 B cells.

This specimen was PBMCs, mostly from graft donor cells, taken 360 days after TCRalphabeta/CD19-depleted stem cell transplant. All receptors come from a boy under three years old who had a stem cell transplant for acute myeloid leukemia, so the T cells may come from the graft donor.

In its sample, this clonotype was seen a few times. The chain couples TRBV12-3 or TRBV12-4 to TRBJ2-1; the match to TRBD2 covers 8 bases. With 1 base clipped from V and 1 base from J, the junction kept 6 bases outside the gene matches. The CDR3 runs 17 residues. This CDR3 is CASSLVAGGRSYNEQFF. CDR3 nucleotide sequence: TGTGCCAGCAGTTTAGTGGCGGGGGGCCGATCCTACAATGAGCAGTTCTTC.

The V gene is TRBV6-2 or TRBV6-3, the J gene TRBJ1-3; D not certain. Trimming cost V 7 bases and J 2 bases, with 12 bases left between them. Germline CDR1 is MNHEY and CDR2 is SVGEGT. The CDR3 covers 14 residues. In nucleotides, the CDR3 is TGTGCCAGCAAGCGCCATGGACCTGGAAACACCATATATTTT. Protein product: CASKRHGPGNTIYF.

This clonotype has just a few counts. The CDR3 nucleotides are TGCGCCAGCAGCTTTAGGGATCACGGCTACACCTTC. Protein: CASSFRDHGYTF. The chain couples TRBV5-1 to TRBJ1-2; D is unresolved. CDR1 SGHRS and CDR2 YFSETQ come from the germline V gene. Trimming removed 2 bases at V and 8 bases at J, with 10 bases between. The length of the CDR3 is 12 residues.

The chain carries TRBV5-8 and TRBJ2-7; tentative D call: TRBD1 (5 bases). CDR3 size: 12 residues. V lost 3 bases and J 8 bases, leaving 12 bases between the germline ends. The germline CDR1 and CDR2 sequences are SGHTS and YDEGEE. The CDR3 region is CASSSPGAKQYV. The CDR3 DNA follows: TGTGCCAGCAGCTCGCCTGGGGCCAAGCAGTACGTC.

At least ten counts were recorded for this clonotype. This chain joins TRBV9 and TRBJ1-5; D is unresolved. Germline V gene lookup returns CDR1 SGDLS and CDR2 YYNGEE. Trimming cost V 0 bases and J 7 bases, with 5 bases left between them. The CDR3 sequence is 12 residues long. The CDR3, as DNA: TGTGCCAGCAGCGTAGGGAGACAGCCCCAGCATTTT. Translating gives CASSVGRQPQHF.

This clonotype came up a few times. The chain is built from TRBV7-6 and TRBJ2-7, with D possibly matching TRBD2 (7 bases). Trimming took off 5 bases at V and 2 bases at J, with 16 bases between the two ends. This CDR3 is built from 15 residues. CDR1 SGHVS and CDR2 FNYEAQ come from the germline V gene. Written as DNA, the CDR3 is TGTGCCAGCAGCCCCCAGGGAGGGGGGACCTACGAGCAGTACTTC. It translates to CASSPQGGGTYEQYF.

The J gene is TRBJ1-1, the V gene TRBV2; TRBD1 is a possible D gene (5 bases). Trimming shortened V by 4 bases and J by 1 base, and 7 bases separated the two germline ends. The CDR3 loop spans 13 amino acids. The germline V gene has CDR1 SNHLY and CDR2 FYNNEI. The CDR3 spells CASSAGANTEAFF. Here the CDR3 DNA reads TGTGCCAGCAGTGCTGGGGCGAACACTGAAGCTTTCTTT.

This clonotype was recorded a few times. The chain uses TRBV12-3 or TRBV12-4 and TRBJ2-5; a possible D gene is TRBD2 (6 bases). Trimming left V 5 bases short and J 5 bases short, with 18 bases between. The CDR3 spans 15 residues. CDR3 region: CASSPRGDSRETQYF. The CDR3, as DNA: TGTGCCAGCAGTCCCCGCGGGGATTCTAGGGAGACCCAGTACTTC.